A single sample gave rise to the 32 T cell receptor beta chains below, sequenced in a study of blood T cell repertoires in COVID-19. The protocol was immunoSEQ multiplex PCR, while the TCRdb copy is restricted to in-frame clones and leaves out a portion. Here the sample spans roughly 38,000 clones, around 81% being singletons. The sample was peripheral blood. These receptors all come from a man aged 40-55 years with active or convalescent COVID-19.

The chain uses TRBV27 and TRBJ1-2; TRBD1 is a possible D gene (5 bases). The CDR3 is made up of 13 amino acids. Between the trimmed V and J ends, which lost 3 bases and 5 bases, there was a span of 10 bases. The germline CDR1 and CDR2 sequences are MNHEY and SMNVEV (reference sequence). The CDR3 nucleotides read TGTGCCAGCAGTTTCACAGGCTCGTATGGCTACACCTTC. Translated: CASSFTGSYGYTF.

V and J are TRBV5-1 and TRBJ2-7, with D tentatively TRBD2 (5 bases). Germline assignment: CDR1 SGHRS and CDR2 YFSETQ. There are 13 residues in the CDR3. Trimming shortened V by 0 bases and J by 4 bases, and 8 bases separated the two germline ends. In DNA form, the CDR3 reads TGCGCCAGCAGCTTGGGGACTGGTTACGAGCAGTACTTC. The encoded protein is CASSLGTGYEQYF.

A few counts support this clone. The chain has TRBV4-1 and TRBJ1-1; unclear D gene. The V gene's germline CDR1 is MGHRA and CDR2 YSYEKL. The V end was cut by 5 bases, the J end by 6 bases, with 16 bases between. The CDR3 totals 14 residues. CDR3 sequence: CASSGGLRGPEAFF. The CDR3 bases are TGCGCCAGCAGCGGAGGCTTGCGCGGGCCTGAAGCTTTCTTT.

The chain uses TRBV24-1 and TRBJ2-1; 15 positions match TRBD2. This CDR3 contains 18 residues. Trimming removed 4 bases from V and 3 bases from J; junction bases left unmatched: 6. In germline, CDR1 is KGHDR, CDR2 SFDVKD. Here the CDR3 DNA reads TGTGCCACCAGTGACTCCGGGACTAGCGGGGGGTACTACAATGAGCAGTTCTTC. It codes for CATSDSGTSGGYYNEQFF.

V and J are TRBV5-6 and TRBJ2-6; the D gene is possibly TRBD2 (6 bases). The CDR3 has 15 residues. V shed 0 bases and J shed 2 bases, with 6 bases lying between them. CDR1 SGHDT and CDR2 YYEEEE come from the germline V gene. The DNA of the CDR3 is TGTGCCAGCAGCTTGGCGGGGGCTGGGGCCAACGTCCTGACTTTC. Translating it yields CASSLAGAGANVLTF.

The genes are TRBV4-3 and TRBJ2-3; 7 bases fit TRBD1. This CDR3 has 17 amino acids. CDR1 is LGHNA, CDR2 YSLEER, per germline. Trimming at V came to 4 bases and at J to 0 bases, leaving 10 bases not matched to a gene. CDR3 sequence (DNA): TGCGCCAGCAGCCTCGGGACAGCAGGAGCTAGCACAGATACGCAGTATTTT. Protein sequence: CASSLGTAGASTDTQYF.

This chain joins TRBV6-5 and TRBJ1-1, with 7 bases that match TRBD1. J gave up 1 base and V 6 bases, and 5 bases lay outside the gene matches. Per germline, CDR1 MNHEY and CDR2 SVGAGI. The CDR3 loop spans 14 amino acids. For the CDR3, the DNA is TGTGCCAGCAGGCTGGGACAGACGAACACTGAAGCTTTCTTT. Its translation: CASRLGQTNTEAFF.

The chain links TRBV7-8 to TRBJ1-1; weak D call: TRBD1 (5 bases). V gave up 1 base and J gave up 1 base, with 10 bases separating them. This CDR3 region has 15 residues. Germline lookup yields CDR1 SGHVS and CDR2 FQNEAQ. Here the CDR3 reads CASSLGPGQNTEAFF. DNA for the CDR3: TGTGCCAGCAGCTTAGGGCCCGGACAGAACACTGAAGCTTTCTTT.

The J gene is TRBJ1-2, the V gene TRBV30, with TRBD1 matching over 7 bases. V was clipped by 2 bases and J by 8 bases; unmatched bases: 5. Germline V gene lookup returns CDR1 GTSNPN and CDR2 SVGIG (reference sequence). This CDR3 is 12 amino acids long. The CDR3 region has the DNA TGTGCCTGGAGTAGAGGGGGCGAGGGCTACACCTTC. Translation gives CAWSRGGEGYTF.

The chain carries TRBV24-1 and TRBJ1-2; TRBD1 is a possible D gene (6 bases). Germline CDR1 reads KGHDR; CDR2 reads SFDVKD. The CDR3 covers 14 residues. The V gene lost 4 bases and the J gene lost 5 bases, with 13 bases spanning the gap. The CDR3 bases are TGTGCCACCAGTGACACCGGGACAATATATGGCTACACCTTC. It codes for CATSDTGTIYGYTF.

This sequence joins TRBV15 and TRBJ1-2; possibly TRBD1 for D (6 bases). CDR3 length: 15 amino acids. Germline V lookup: CDR1 LNHNV, CDR2 YYDKDF (reference sequence). The germline V and J ends were trimmed by 3 bases and 2 bases, with 13 bases remaining between them. Written as DNA, the CDR3 is TGTGCCACCAGCAGCGCCCAACAGGGCAACTATGGCTACACCTTC. Translating gives CATSSAQQGNYGYTF.

The J gene is TRBJ1-6, the V gene TRBV27, with D possibly TRBD1 on 5 matching bases. This CDR3 is 15 amino acids long. Trimming cost V 7 bases and J 7 bases, with 17 bases left between them. Germline values: CDR1 MNHEY, CDR2 SMNVEV (reference sequence). Written as DNA, the CDR3 is TGTGCCAGCACCCAAAAGGGGCAGAGAAATTCACCCCTCCACTTT. Protein: CASTQKGQRNSPLHF.

The V and J genes are TRBV6-5 and TRBJ2-7; 7 bases map to TRBD2. The CDR3 has 15 amino acids. J gave up 0 bases and V 2 bases, and 4 bases lay outside the gene matches. The germline V gene has CDR1 MNHEY and CDR2 SVGAGI. The CDR3 loop is CASSYEGGSSYEQYF. DNA for the CDR3: TGTGCCAGCAGTTACGAAGGCGGGAGCTCCTACGAGCAGTACTTC.

The chain combines TRBV19 with TRBJ1-1, with 7 bases aligning to TRBD1. The CDR3 covers 13 residues. With V trimmed by 5 bases and J by 5 bases, 5 bases remained unmatched. Germline CDR1 is LNHDA and CDR2 is SQIVND (reference sequence). The chain's CDR3 is CASSVQGRTEAFF. The CDR3 region has the DNA TGTGCCAGTAGTGTACAGGGGAGGACTGAAGCTTTCTTT.

This chain uses TRBV28 with TRBJ1-2; D unclear. Germline-derived CDR1 and CDR2 are MDHEN and SYDVKM. The CDR3 consists of 14 residues. V lost 2 bases, J lost 8 bases, and 15 bases lay in between. In DNA form, the CDR3 reads TGTGCCAGCAGTTTAAGCAGGACTATAGCAGGCTACACCTTC. Translated: CASSLSRTIAGYTF.

The V call is TRBV27, the J call TRBJ1-4, with 9 bases matching TRBD1. V gave up 5 bases and J gave up 8 bases; unmatched junction bases: 9. Per germline, CDR1 MNHEY and CDR2 SMNVEV (reference sequence). CDR3 length: 15 amino acids. The CDR3 protein is CASSPIGQGREKLFF. The CDR3 DNA reads TGTGCCAGCAGTCCCATCGGACAGGGGCGCGAAAAACTGTTTTTT.

This chain joins TRBV14 and TRBJ2-3; D may be TRBD2 (7 bases). V was trimmed by 4 bases and J by 6 bases, leaving 23 bases between them. CDR1 is SGHDN and CDR2 is FVKESK in the germline V gene. This CDR3 has 17 residues. The CDR3 DNA reads TGTGCCAGCAGCCCCCTTGTTGGAGGGGGGGCCGTTGATACGCAGTATTTT. Amino acids: CASSPLVGGGAVDTQYF.

The chain is built from TRBV10-2 and TRBJ2-2, with TRBD1 as a possible D gene (7 bases). Germline V lookup: CDR1 WSHSY, CDR2 SAAADI. The length of the CDR3 is 14 residues. V was trimmed by 8 bases and J by 4 bases, leaving 14 bases between them. CDR3 sequence (DNA): TGCGCCAGCGTGGCAGGGGGGCGCACCGGGGAGCTGTTTTTT. Translated, it gives CASVAGGRTGELFF.

This clone has only one observation. The chain is built from TRBV19 and TRBJ2-1; TRBD2 aligns across 7 bases. Trimming took 7 bases from V and 8 from J; bases not matched to a gene: 14. The CDR3 extends over 15 amino acids. Germline assignment: CDR1 LNHDA and CDR2 SQIVND (reference sequence). The CDR3 DNA reads as TGTGCCAGTACCGCCGGGACTGCCCGGGGGGATGAGCAGTTCTTC. Translation: CASTAGTARGDEQFF.

This chain connects TRBV9 to TRBJ1-2, with a weak D call TRBD1 (6 bases). This CDR3 has 15 residues. Germline V gene data show CDR1 as SGDLS and CDR2 as YYNGEE. The V end was cut by 4 bases, the J end by 4 bases, with 17 bases between. The chain's CDR3 is CASSPRQERSYGYTF. As DNA, the CDR3 is TGTGCCAGCAGCCCAAGACAGGAACGGAGCTATGGCTACACCTTC.

The rearrangement joins TRBV21-1 to TRBJ2-2; the table's TRBD2 call for D was not verified on the DNA. TRBV21-1 counts as a pseudogene. This CDR3 has 17 residues. CDR3 protein: CASRKLAGGRGCGELFF. The CDR3 DNA sequence: TGTGCCAGCCGAAAACTAGCGGGGGGGCGCGGATGCGGGGAGCTGTTTTTT.

The count of this clone is one. The chain recombines TRBV2 with TRBJ1-2, with D perhaps matching TRBD1 (5 bases). CDR1 is SNHLY, CDR2 FYNNEI, per germline. CDR3 size: 14 residues. Trimming shortened V by 4 bases and J by 7 bases, and 16 bases separated the two germline ends. CDR3 amino acids: CASSGVGVAGGYTF. CDR3 nucleotide sequence: TGTGCCAGCAGTGGGGTAGGGGTAGCCGGTGGCTACACCTTC.

The rearrangement links TRBV3-1 (or the pseudogene TRBV3-2) to TRBJ1-6, with D perhaps TRBD1 (6 bases). The V end was cut by 2 bases, the J end by 7 bases, with 12 bases between. The CDR3 sequence is 15 residues long. CDR1 and CDR2 from the germline V gene are LGHDT and YNNKEL (reference sequence). In DNA, the CDR3 is TGTGCCAGCAGCCAAATGACAGGAAGAAATTCACCCCTCCACTTT. This gives the protein CASSQMTGRNSPLHF.

The gene calls are TRBV28 and TRBJ1-3; D remains ambiguous. The CDR3 has 15 amino acids. CDR1 and CDR2 from the germline V gene are MDHEN and SYDVKM. The germline V and J ends were trimmed by 8 bases and 0 bases, with 14 bases remaining between them. CDR3 bases: TGTGCCAGCTTATCCGGACTATTCTCTGGAAACACCATATATTTT. Encoded protein: CASLSGLFSGNTIYF.

The genes are TRBV15 and TRBJ1-1; the D gene is possibly TRBD1 (6 bases). The CDR3 has 15 amino acids. Trimming pared 0 bases from V and 3 bases from J, leaving 11 bases between. Germline V gene lookup returns CDR1 LNHNV and CDR2 YYDKDF (reference sequence). The CDR3 region has the DNA TGTGCCACCAGCAGAGAGGCCAAGGGGGACACTGAAGCTTTCTTT. Translating gives CATSREAKGDTEAFF. Using reference TRBV15 and TRBJ1-1 for the parts outside the CDR3, the full variable domain is DAMVIQNPRYQVTQFGKPVTLSCSQTLNHNVMYWYQQKSSQAPKLLFHYYDKDFNNEADTPDNFQSRRPNTSFCFLDIRSPGLGDTAMYLCATSREAKGDTEAFFGQGTRLTVV.

The genes are TRBV28 and TRBJ2-4; 7 bases align to TRBD2. The junction had 8 bases not matched to a gene; V was cut back by 3 bases and J by 0 bases. Per the germline V gene, CDR1 is MDHEN and CDR2 is SYDVKM. The CDR3 consists of 17 residues. The CDR3 reads CASSFTRGGLAKNIQYF. Written as DNA, the CDR3 is TGTGCCAGCAGTTTTACTCGCGGGGGTCTAGCCAAAAACATTCAGTACTTC.

This clone was seen a single time. This chain joins TRBV25-1 and TRBJ2-2; TRBD1 is a possible D gene (5 bases). V dropped 5 bases and J dropped 4 bases, with 11 bases sitting between them. Germline V gene sequence: CDR1 MGHDK, CDR2 SYGVNS. The CDR3 has 14 amino acids. The DNA of the CDR3 is TGTGCCAGCAGTAAAGACAGAATCACCGGGGAGCTGTTTTTT. Protein product: CASSKDRITGELFF.

J is TRBJ2-2 and V is TRBV12-5; TRBD1 matches 8 bases. Germline V gene data show CDR1 as LGHNT and CDR2 as FRNRAP. The CDR3 is made up of 19 amino acids. Trimming took 0 bases from V and 3 from J; bases not matched to a gene: 12. The CDR3 reads CASGLVKNRGEADTGELFF. CDR3 sequence (DNA): TGTGCTAGTGGTTTGGTTAAGAACAGGGGGGAGGCCGACACCGGGGAGCTGTTTTTT.

This chain joins TRBV12-3 or TRBV12-4 and TRBJ1-2; no reliable D call. The CDR3 totals 12 residues. Trimming removed 3 bases from V and 8 bases from J, with 10 bases in between. As DNA, the CDR3 is TGTGCCAGCAGTTTGTCCGGCGGAGGCTACACCTTC. Translation: CASSLSGGGYTF.

This chain uses TRBV28 with TRBJ1-1; D is perhaps TRBD1 (5 bases). The V gene's germline CDR1 is MDHEN and CDR2 SYDVKM. V lost 5 bases and J 4 bases, leaving 17 bases between the germline ends. The CDR3 runs 15 residues. The CDR3 sequence: CASSPSQGIFTEAFF. The DNA for the CDR3 is TGTGCCAGCAGTCCCAGCCAGGGCATTTTCACTGAAGCTTTCTTT.

This chain joins TRBV2 and TRBJ2-3; perhaps TRBD2 as D (6 bases). This CDR3 has 15 amino acids. The germline V gene has CDR1 SNHLY and CDR2 FYNNEI. Trimming took 5 bases from V and 6 from J, leaving 18 bases between them. CDR3 residues: CASSPPGGGRDTQYF. Written as DNA, the CDR3 is TGTGCCAGCAGTCCTCCGGGCGGAGGGAGGGATACGCAGTATTTT.

CDR3 residues: CATSRRGTEAFF. CDR3 DNA sequence: TGTGCGACCTCACGGAGAGGGACTGAAGCTTTCTTT. The chain recombines TRBV3-1 (or the pseudogene TRBV3-2) with TRBJ1-1; D gene ambiguous. Germline V gene lookup returns CDR1 LGHDT and CDR2 YNNKEL (reference sequence). The length of the CDR3 is 12 residues.